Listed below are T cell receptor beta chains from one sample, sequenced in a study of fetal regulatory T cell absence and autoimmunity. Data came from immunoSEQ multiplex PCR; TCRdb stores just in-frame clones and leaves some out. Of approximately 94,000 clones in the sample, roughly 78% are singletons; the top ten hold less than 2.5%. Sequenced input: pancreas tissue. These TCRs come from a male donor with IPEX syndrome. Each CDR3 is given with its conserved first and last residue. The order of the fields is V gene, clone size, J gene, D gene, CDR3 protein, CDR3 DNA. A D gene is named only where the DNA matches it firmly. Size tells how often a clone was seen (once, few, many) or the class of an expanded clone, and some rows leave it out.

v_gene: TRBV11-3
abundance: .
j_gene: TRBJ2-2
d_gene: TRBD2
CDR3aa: CASSFWEAGFPGELFF
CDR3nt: TGTGCCAGCAGCTTCTGGGAAGCGGGGTTTCCCGGGGAGCTGTTTTTT

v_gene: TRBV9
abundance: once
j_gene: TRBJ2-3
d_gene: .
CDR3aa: CASSDRRDFHGVGDTQYF
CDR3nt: TGTGCCAGCAGCGATCGCCGGGACTTCCATGGTGTAGGAGATACGCAGTATTTT

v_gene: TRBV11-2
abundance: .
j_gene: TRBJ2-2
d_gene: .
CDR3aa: CASSLDQPNTGELFF
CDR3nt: TGTGCCAGCAGCTTAGATCAACCGAACACCGGGGAGCTGTTTTTT

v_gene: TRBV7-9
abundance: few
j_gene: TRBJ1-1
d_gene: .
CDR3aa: CASRPGTWGTEAFF
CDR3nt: TGTGCCAGCAGACCTGGGACCTGGGGCACTGAAGCTTTCTTT

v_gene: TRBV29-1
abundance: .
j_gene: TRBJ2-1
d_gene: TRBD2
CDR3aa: CSGGTSGYNEQFF
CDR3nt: TGCAGCGGAGGGACTAGCGGTTACAATGAGCAGTTCTTC

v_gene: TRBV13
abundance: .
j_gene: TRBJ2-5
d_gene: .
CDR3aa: CASSPSGETQYF
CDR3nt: TGTGCCAGCAGCCCGTCAGGGGAGACCCAGTACTTC

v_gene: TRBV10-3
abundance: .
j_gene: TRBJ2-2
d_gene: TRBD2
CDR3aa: CAISELAGSAGELFF
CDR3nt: TGTGCCATCAGTGAACTAGCGGGGTCAGCCGGGGAGCTGTTTTTT

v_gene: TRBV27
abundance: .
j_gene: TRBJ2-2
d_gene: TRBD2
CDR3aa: CASCRIRGSGGLANTGELFF
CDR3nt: TGTGCCAGCTGCCGCATCCGGGGCAGCGGGGGCTTAGCGAACACCGGGGAGCTGTTTTTT

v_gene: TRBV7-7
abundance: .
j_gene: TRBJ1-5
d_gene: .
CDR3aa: CASSLFKGQGNQPQHF
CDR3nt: TGTGCCAGCAGCTTATTTAAGGGGCAGGGCAATCAGCCCCAGCATTTT

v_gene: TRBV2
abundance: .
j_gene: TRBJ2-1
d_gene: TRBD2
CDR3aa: CASREVQPGLAGNEQFF
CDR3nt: TGTGCCAGCAGGGAAGTCCAACCGGGACTAGCGGGAAATGAGCAGTTCTTC

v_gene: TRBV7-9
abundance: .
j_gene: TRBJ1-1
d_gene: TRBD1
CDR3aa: CASSSDRVAFGNTEAFF
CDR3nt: TGTGCCAGCAGCTCCGACAGGGTAGCTTTCGGGAACACTGAAGCTTTCTTT

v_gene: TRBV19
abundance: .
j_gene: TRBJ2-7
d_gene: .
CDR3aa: CASTFSETIPYEQYF
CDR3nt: TGTGCCAGTACTTTCTCTGAGACTATACCCTACGAGCAGTACTTC

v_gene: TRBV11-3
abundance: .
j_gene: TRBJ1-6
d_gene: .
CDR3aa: CASSVSAGVNSPLHF
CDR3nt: TGTGCCAGCAGCGTCTCGGCAGGGGTAAATTCACCCCTCCACTTT

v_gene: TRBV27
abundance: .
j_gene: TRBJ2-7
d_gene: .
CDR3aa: CASSPDSSYEQYF
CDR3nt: TGTGCCAGCAGTCCCGACAGCTCCTACGAGCAGTACTTC

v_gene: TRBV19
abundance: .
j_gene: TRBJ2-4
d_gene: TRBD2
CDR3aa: CASKMAGGLDKNIQYF
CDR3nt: TGTGCCAGTAAAATGGCGGGGGGGCTGGACAAAAACATTCAGTACTTC

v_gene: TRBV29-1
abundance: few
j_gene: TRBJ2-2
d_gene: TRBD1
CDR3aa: CSVEWTGGTGELFF
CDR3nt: TGCAGCGTTGAATGGACAGGGGGCACCGGGGAGCTGTTTTTT